Shown below are 7 T cell receptor beta chains from a single sample sequenced in a study of long-term antiretroviral therapy in people with HIV. Version v3.0 of the immunoSEQ assay was performed at survey level. The repertoire was sequenced with immunoSEQ multiplex PCR; TCRdb's copy has only in-frame clones and lacks some. The data show tens of thousands of clones, 80% seen once. The specimen was unsorted PBMCs, collected 0.3 years after starting antiretroviral therapy. These receptors came from a middle-aged man with HIV.

The J gene is TRBJ1-1, the V gene TRBV7-6; tentative D call: TRBD1 (6 bases). Trimming pared 1 base from V and 3 bases from J, leaving 12 bases between. The CDR3 spans 15 residues. CDR1 is SGHVS and CDR2 is FNYEAQ in the germline V gene. CDR3 residues: CASSLEAGEYTEAFF. DNA for the CDR3: TGTGCCAGCAGCTTAGAAGCAGGGGAGTACACTGAAGCTTTCTTT.

The genes are TRBV6-5 and TRBJ2-7; possibly TRBD1 or TRBD2 for D (6 bases each). Trimming cost V 4 bases and J 4 bases, with 14 bases left between them. Per germline, CDR1 MNHEY and CDR2 SVGAGI. CDR3 length equals 14 residues. The CDR3 reads CASSSGAVTYEQYF. The CDR3 DNA reads as TGTGCCAGCAGTTCGGGGGCAGTTACGTACGAGCAGTACTTC.

The chain carries TRBV18 and TRBJ2-7; D possibly corresponds to TRBD2 (5 bases). Germline V CDR1 and CDR2: KGHSH, LQKENI. V was shortened by 4 bases and J by 7 bases, with 11 bases between the two germline ends. The CDR3 extends over 12 amino acids. The DNA of the CDR3 is TGTGCCAGCTCACAGGGCTCGGGAGAGCAGTACTTC. Translating gives CASSQGSGEQYF.

The rearrangement uses TRBV7-2 and TRBJ1-3; D gene ambiguous. Germline CDR1 is SGHTA and CDR2 is FQGNSA. Trimming pared 6 bases from V and 0 bases from J, leaving 9 bases between. The CDR3 is made up of 14 amino acids. The CDR3 sequence: CASRSPSSGNTIYF. In nucleotides, the CDR3 is TGTGCCAGCAGAAGTCCCTCCTCTGGAAACACCATATATTTT.

The rearrangement joins TRBV6-5 to TRBJ2-7; 11 bases fit TRBD1. The germline CDR1 and CDR2 sequences are MNHEY and SVGAGI. The V gene end was trimmed by 0 bases and the J gene end by 4 bases; junction bases not matched to a gene: 2. There are 15 residues in the CDR3. The DNA for the CDR3 is TGTGCCAGCAGTTACTCAGGACAGGGGGCATACGAGCAGTACTTC. Its translation: CASSYSGQGAYEQYF.

This clone was detected a few times. The chain employs TRBV7-2 and TRBJ2-1; a possible D gene is TRBD2 (5 bases). CDR3 length equals 14 residues. Per germline, CDR1 SGHTA and CDR2 FQGNSA. The V end was cut by 7 bases, the J end by 0 bases, with 10 bases between. For the CDR3, the DNA is TGTGCCAGCACCCGTACTAGCTCCTACAATGAGCAGTTCTTC. Translated: CASTRTSSYNEQFF.

The chain joins TRBV27 to TRBJ1-2, with D maybe TRBD1 (5 bases). Germline V gene lookup returns CDR1 MNHEY and CDR2 SMNVEV (reference sequence). V lost 3 bases and J 4 bases, leaving 21 bases between the germline ends. This CDR3 contains 17 residues. CDR3 coding DNA: TGTGCCAGCAGTTTTAGCCGAAGAGGAGGGGATCCCTATGGCTACACCTTC. It specifies CASSFSRRGGDPYGYTF.